These 30 T cell receptor beta chains came from one sample sequenced in a study of a mutant IDH1 vaccine in newly diagnosed glioma. Which antigens these TCRs recognize remains unknown. Data came from immunoSEQ multiplex PCR; TCRdb stores just in-frame clones and leaves some out. The top ten clones hold roughly 0.6% of a sample with just under 80,000 clones, around 90% of them seen once. Regarding time point: week 5, during vaccination. A single vaccine dose contained 300 ug of mutant IDH1 20-mer peptide, and topical imiquimod was used with it. The material was PBMCs, obtained from a glioma patient whose treatment included an IDH1 peptide vaccine. These receptors came from a woman aged 50 to 60 with glioma.

The chain uses TRBV5-1 and TRBJ1-2; TRBD1 might be the D (5 bases). V lost 3 bases, J lost 7 bases, and 16 bases lay in between. Germline-derived CDR1 and CDR2 are SGHRS and YFSETQ. The CDR3 is made up of 14 amino acids. The CDR3 DNA follows: TGCGCCAGCAGCTCCGACGGGGGTTCGGGTGGCTACACCTTC. As protein: CASSSDGGSGGYTF.

This rearrangement joins TRBV19 to TRBJ2-7; D not certain. This CDR3 is built from 14 residues. From germline, CDR1 is LNHDA and CDR2 SQIVND (reference sequence). The ends were cut back, 6 bases at V and 6 bases at J, with 18 bases in the middle. CDR3 amino acids: CASRGSASSGEQYF. The CDR3 DNA follows: TGTGCCAGTAGGGGAAGCGCAAGCTCGGGCGAGCAGTACTTC.

This clone was counted between two and nine times. This chain links TRBV9 with TRBJ2-7, with D possibly matching TRBD2 (5 bases). Per germline, CDR1 SGDLS and CDR2 YYNGEE. CDR3 length equals 15 residues. Trimming stripped 0 bases from V and 1 base from J, with 11 bases between. This chain's CDR3 is CASSVDEGTSYEQYF. The CDR3 nucleotides are TGTGCCAGCAGCGTAGACGAGGGCACTTCCTACGAGCAGTACTTC. The full variable domain, with the rest looked up from reference TRBV9 and TRBJ2-7, is DSGVTQTPKHLITATGQRVTLRCSPRSGDLSVYWYQQSLDQGLQFLIQYYNGEERAKGNILERFSAQQFPDLHSELNLSSLELGDSALYFCASSVDEGTSYEQYFGPGTRLTVT.

This clone was counted once. The rearrangement links TRBV5-6 to TRBJ2-7, with a tentative D call TRBD1 (5 bases). The V and J ends lost 0 bases and 9 bases respectively, with 10 bases between them. This CDR3 contains 12 residues. The germline V gene has CDR1 SGHDT and CDR2 YYEEEE. CDR3 coding DNA: TGTGCCAGCAGCTTGGGACAGTCGTGGCAGTACTTC. Protein: CASSLGQSWQYF.

The V call is TRBV7-9, the J call TRBJ1-2; D call uncertain. In germline, CDR1 is SEHNR, CDR2 FQNEAQ (reference sequence). V lost 1 base, J lost 8 bases, and 14 bases lay in between. The CDR3 totals 14 residues. The CDR3 loop is CASSLGAGLRGYTF. The CDR3 coding sequence is TGTGCCAGCAGCTTAGGGGCGGGATTACGGGGCTACACCTTC.

Points on this clone: At one end, the junction sequence differs from germline, possibly due to a read error. The rearrangement joins TRBV6-1 to TRBJ2-2; TRBD2 agrees at 10 bases. CDR1 and CDR2 from the germline V gene are MNHNS and SASEGT. The CDR3 runs 17 residues. CDR3 in amino acids: CAISDISGRRPAGELFF. The CDR3 DNA sequence: TGTGCCATCAGTGATATTAGCGGGAGGCGGCCAGCCGGGGAGCTGTTTTTT.

The rearrangement links TRBV28 to TRBJ2-1; 8 nucleotides agree with TRBD2. The CDR3 contains 16 residues. Looked up from germline, CDR1 is MDHEN and CDR2 is SYDVKM. After removal of 2 bases from V and 0 bases from J, the junction contained 3 bases not matched to a gene. The CDR3 bases are TGTGCCAGCAGTTTAGACGCGGGGGGCTCCTACAATGAGCAGTTCTTC. Translating it yields CASSLDAGGSYNEQFF.

The chain links TRBV6-1 to TRBJ2-1, with 10 bases fitting TRBD2. The germline CDR1 and CDR2 sequences are MNHNS and SASEGT. Trimming took 2 bases from V and 3 from J; bases not matched to a gene: 1. This CDR3 contains 15 residues. CDR3 nucleotides: TGTGCCAGCAGTGAAACTAGCGGGATCTACAATGAGCAGTTCTTC. Protein: CASSETSGIYNEQFF.

The V gene is TRBV15, the J gene TRBJ1-5; 11 bases are shared with TRBD1. With 3 bases clipped from V and 2 bases from J, the junction kept 3 bases outside the gene matches. Looked up from germline, CDR1 is LNHNV and CDR2 is YYDKDF (reference sequence). This CDR3 spans 16 amino acids. This CDR3 reads CATSSGTGGGNQPQHF. In DNA form, the CDR3 reads TGTGCCACCAGCAGTGGGACAGGGGGAGGCAATCAGCCCCAGCATTTT.

This chain connects TRBV19 to TRBJ1-4; 7 nucleotides align to TRBD1. The V and J ends lost 6 bases and 0 bases, in that order; junction bases with no gene match: 22. Germline V lookup: CDR1 LNHDA, CDR2 SQIVND (reference sequence). The CDR3 covers 21 residues. This CDR3 reads CASRPFTGGPGTVATNEKLFF. CDR3 coding DNA: TGTGCCAGTAGACCTTTCACGGGGGGGCCGGGGACAGTCGCAACTAATGAAAAACTGTTTTTT.

This chain links TRBV5-4 with TRBJ2-2; D is uncertain. Trimming stripped 1 base from V and 1 base from J, with 5 bases between. Germline-derived CDR1 and CDR2 are SGHNT and YYREEE (reference sequence). The CDR3 is made up of 14 amino acids. CDR3 nucleotide sequence: TGTGCCAGCAGCTTGAATAGGAACACCGGGGAGCTGTTTTTT. It specifies CASSLNRNTGELFF.

In its sample, this clone was seen once. The chain links TRBV5-1 to TRBJ2-5; the D gene could be TRBD1 or TRBD2 (5 bases each). CDR3 length: 14 amino acids. Germline V lookup: CDR1 SGHRS, CDR2 YFSETQ. The ends were cut back, 0 bases at V and 5 bases at J, with 11 bases in the middle. This CDR3 is CASSLVSREETQYF. Written as DNA, the CDR3 is TGCGCCAGCAGCTTGGTAAGCAGGGAGGAGACCCAGTACTTC.

This chain joins TRBV7-9 and TRBJ2-5; the match to TRBD2 covers 10 bases. After removal of 6 bases from V and 5 bases from J, the junction contained 9 bases not matched to a gene. Germline CDR1 and CDR2: SEHNR and FQNEAQ (reference sequence). This CDR3 is built from 15 residues. The CDR3 is CASRPGLAERETQYF. CDR3 nucleotides: TGTGCCAGCAGGCCAGGACTAGCGGAGAGGGAGACCCAGTACTTC.

Turning to this clone: Other DNA sequences in this specimen translate into the identical CDR3. This chain joins TRBV18 and TRBJ2-1; D uncertain. Germline V gene sequence: CDR1 KGHSH, CDR2 LQKENI. CDR3 length: 15 amino acids. Trimming left V 3 bases short and J 3 bases short, with 12 bases between. CDR3 nucleotides: TGTGCCAGCTCACCCTTAGCCGGAGACTACAATGAGCAGTTCTTC. Amino acids: CASSPLAGDYNEQFF.

This clone occurred once. The junction does not match germline at one end; this may be a read error. This chain connects TRBV5-6 to TRBJ2-7, with 8 bases aligning to TRBD2. Germline CDR1 SGHDT, CDR2 YYEEEE. The CDR3 loop spans 13 amino acids. The CDR3 loop reads CASSRTSSHEQYF. The CDR3 bases are TGTGCCAGCAGCAGGACTAGCTCCCACGAGCAGTACTTC.

V and J are TRBV5-6 and TRBJ1-2, with a weak D call TRBD1 (6 bases). Deletions cut 4 bases from V and 3 bases from J, with 13 bases between. The germline gives CDR1 SGHDT, CDR2 YYEEEE. The CDR3 is 14 residues long. The CDR3 region has the DNA TGTGCCAGCAGCCTCAGGGGAGTGGACTATGGCTACACCTTC. As protein: CASSLRGVDYGYTF. The full variable domain, completed using reference TRBV5-6 and TRBJ1-2, is DAGVTQSPTHLIKTRGQQVTLRCSPKSGHDTVSWYQQALGQGPQFIFQYYEEEERQRGNFPDRFSGHQFPNYSSELNVNALLLGDSALYLCASSLRGVDYGYTFGSGTRLTVV.

The genes are TRBV5-6 and TRBJ2-7; D is possibly TRBD1 (6 bases). The V gene lost 0 bases and the J gene lost 2 bases, with 15 bases spanning the gap. Germline V gives CDR1 SGHDT, CDR2 YYEEEE. This CDR3 spans 16 amino acids. The chain's CDR3 is CASSLARDRRPYEQYF. The CDR3 coding sequence is TGTGCCAGCAGCTTGGCCCGCGACAGGCGCCCCTACGAGCAGTACTTC.

The V gene is TRBV5-8, the J gene TRBJ1-1; D is unclear. The CDR3 contains 14 residues. Germline CDR1 SGHTS, CDR2 YDEGEE. The V end was cut by 1 base, the J end by 1 base, with 8 bases between. CDR3: CASSLSDKNTEAFF. In DNA form, the CDR3 reads TGTGCCAGCAGCTTGAGCGACAAGAACACTGAAGCTTTCTTT. The full variable domain, with the rest looked up from reference TRBV5-8 and TRBJ1-1, is EAGVTQSPTHLIKTRGQQATLRCSPISGHTSVYWYQQALGLGLQFLLWYDEGEERNRGNFPPRFSGRQFPNYSSELNVNALELEDSALYLCASSLSDKNTEAFFGQGTRLTVV.

The gene calls are TRBV7-6 and TRBJ2-1, with D uncertain. The CDR3 is 11 residues long. V lost 7 bases, J lost 6 bases, and 7 bases lay in between. The germline V gene has CDR1 SGHVS and CDR2 FNYEAQ. This chain's CDR3 is CASKSSNEQFF. The CDR3 coding sequence is TGTGCCAGCAAAAGCTCCAATGAGCAGTTCTTC. The full variable domain, rest sourced from reference TRBV7-6 and TRBJ2-1, is GAGVSQSPRYKVTKRGQDVALRCDPISGHVSLYWYRQALGQGPEFLTYFNYEAQQDKSGLPNDRFSAERPEGSISTLTIQRTEQRDSAMYRCASKSSNEQFFGPGTRLTVL.

As concerns this clone: Within the sample, other DNA sequences also encode this same CDR3. This chain uses TRBV6-1 with TRBJ1-2; 9 bases are shared with TRBD1. V shed 3 bases, J shed 7 bases, and the junction held 3 bases outside the gene matches. This CDR3 region has 13 residues. Germline lookup yields CDR1 MNHNS and CDR2 SASEGT. The CDR3 region is CASSDRQGGGYTF. The CDR3 bases are TGTGCCAGCAGTGATCGACAGGGGGGTGGCTACACCTTC.

About this clone itself: The junction departs from the called germline gene at one end, perhaps through a read error. The chain has TRBV6-1 and TRBJ2-1, with D hard to call. Looked up from germline, CDR1 is MNHNS and CDR2 is SASEGT. CDR3 length: 12 amino acids. The CDR3 nucleotides read TGTGCCAGCAGACGAGTCTACAATGGGCAGTTCTTC. Encoded protein: CASRRVYNGQFF.

The chain combines TRBV19 with TRBJ1-4; 10 bases line up with TRBD1. This CDR3 region has 13 residues. The J segment lost 6 bases and the V segment lost 9 bases, leaving 4 bases of the junction unmatched. Germline V CDR1 and CDR2: LNHDA, SQIVND (reference sequence). The CDR3 DNA is TGTGCCAGCTCGGACAGGGGGGATGAAAAACTGTTTTTT. Protein: CASSDRGDEKLFF.

The genes are TRBV29-1 and TRBJ2-7, with 12 bases matching TRBD2. This CDR3 has 13 residues. V shed 5 bases, J shed 6 bases, and the junction held 5 bases outside the gene matches. Looked up from germline, CDR1 is SQVTM and CDR2 is ANQGSEA. The CDR3 bases are TGCAGCGTTACCGGGACTAGCGGGCTCGAGCAGTACTTC. This codes for CSVTGTSGLEQYF.

This clone was observed a single time. The chain combines TRBV12-5 with TRBJ2-7; TRBD2 might be the D (6 bases). The V gene lost 9 bases and the J gene lost 7 bases, with 22 bases spanning the gap. The CDR3 runs to 14 residues. The germline V gene encodes CDR1 LGHNT and CDR2 FRNRAP. Here the CDR3 DNA reads TGTGCTAGCCTTCGGTCGGCGGAGGGCAGGGAGCAGTACTTC. Translation: CASLRSAEGREQYF.

This chain connects TRBV9 to TRBJ1-3; D unclear. Germline values: CDR1 SGDLS, CDR2 YYNGEE. The ends were cut back, 7 bases at V and 2 bases at J, with 10 bases in the middle. The CDR3 consists of 13 residues. In nucleotides, the CDR3 is TGTGCCAGCGGCGGGGAGCCTGGAAACACCATATATTTT. It translates to CASGGEPGNTIYF. Full variable domain (outside the CDR3, taken from reference TRBV9 and TRBJ1-3): DSGVTQTPKHLITATGQRVTLRCSPRSGDLSVYWYQQSLDQGLQFLIQYYNGEERAKGNILERFSAQQFPDLHSELNLSSLELGDSALYFCASGGEPGNTIYFGEGSWLTVV.

The chain carries TRBV5-1 and TRBJ2-1; tentatively, D is TRBD1 or TRBD2 (6 bases each). The ends were cut back, 3 bases at V and 3 bases at J, with 13 bases in the middle. CDR1 is SGHRS and CDR2 is YFSETQ in the germline V gene. This CDR3 has 15 amino acids. CDR3 DNA: TGCGCCAGCAGCTCGGAGGGGGTCTACTACAATGAGCAGTTCTTC. Protein: CASSSEGVYYNEQFF. The whole variable domain, filled in from reference TRBV5-1 and TRBJ2-1, reads KAGVTQTPRYLIKTRGQQVTLSCSPISGHRSVSWYQQTPGQGLQFLFEYFSETQRNKGNFPGRFSGRQFSNSRSEMNVSTLELGDSALYLCASSSEGVYYNEQFFGPGTRLTVL.

The chain links TRBV6-1 to TRBJ2-3; D gene uncertain. The CDR3 covers 11 residues. Germline CDR1 and CDR2: MNHNS and SASEGT. V shed 8 bases and J shed 2 bases, with 5 bases lying between them. The CDR3 DNA reads TGTGCCAGCGGCTACACAGATACGCAGTATTTT. This gives the protein CASGYTDTQYF.

This sequence joins TRBV30 and TRBJ2-3, with TRBD2 matching over 9 bases. The CDR3 length is 16 residues. Germline-derived CDR1 and CDR2 are GTSNPN and SVGIG (reference sequence). Trimming took 3 bases from V and 4 from J; bases not matched to a gene: 11. The CDR3 reads CAWRGMISGRPDTQYF. The CDR3 bases are TGTGCCTGGAGGGGGATGATAAGCGGGAGGCCAGATACGCAGTATTTT.

This chain connects TRBV27 to TRBJ2-7, with D maybe TRBD2 (6 bases). V lost 0 bases, J lost 2 bases, and 8 bases lay in between. This CDR3 spans 14 amino acids. Germline V CDR1 and CDR2: MNHEY, SMNVEV (reference sequence). This CDR3 reads CASSLSPGAYEQYF. The CDR3 nucleotides read TGTGCCAGCAGTTTATCACCGGGAGCCTACGAGCAGTACTTC.

The chain employs TRBV29-1 and TRBJ1-5; no firm D call. The CDR3 contains 12 residues. Germline CDR1 SQVTM, CDR2 ANQGSEA. V was trimmed by 0 bases and J by 7 bases, leaving 7 bases between them. CDR3 sequence reads: CSVEEPGQPQHF. As DNA, the CDR3 is TGCAGCGTTGAAGAACCGGGGCAGCCCCAGCATTTT.